This T cell receptor (beta chain) was captured in a study of T-cell reconstitution after alpha-beta-depleted transplantation in children. Preparing the TCRbeta library involved the use of unique molecular identifiers. TCRdb used MiXCR to reprocess the PCR reads, holding one entry per CDR3 protein. The sample records fewer than 550,000 distinct CDR3 sequences, 10% to 12% being singletons. Study-wide results and caveats: Reports say that about two months after transplant, the alpha-beta T cells came out of several hundred graft clones that had expanded.

The table lists this clonotype with many counts. Its cognate antigen is unknown. The origin of this receptor is a female patient aged 2 to 10 who had a stem cell transplant for aplastic anemia, so the T cells may come from the graft donor. The sample was PBMCs, mostly from graft donor cells, taken 180 days after TCRalphabeta/CD19-depleted stem cell transplant.

CDR3 sequence: CASQSLGSSGNTIYF. In DNA, the CDR3 is TGTGCCAGCCAGTCTCTGGGGTCCTCTGGAAACACCATATATTTT. The chain recombines TRBV27 with TRBJ1-3; D is ambiguous. Germline CDR1 MNHEY, CDR2 SMNVEV (reference sequence). The ends were cut back, 8 bases at V and 0 bases at J, with 14 bases in the middle. This CDR3 region has 15 residues.